Presented here are 10 T cell receptor beta chains from one specimen sequenced in a study of cytomegalovirus exposure and HLA in healthy donors. The PCR had 60 Vbeta and 13 Jbeta primers. Sequencing used immunoSEQ multiplex PCR; TCRdb keeps in-frame clones, though not all of them. The table shows 150,000 to 170,000 clones, with 60% to 80% occurring only once. Sequencing was carried out using PBMCs. The origin of the receptors is a young man in good health and CMV-seropositive.

V is TRBV27 and J is TRBJ1-5; no definite D call. The CDR3 totals 13 residues. V was cut by 6 bases and J by 5 bases, with 11 bases left in between. Germline V gives CDR1 MNHEY, CDR2 SMNVEV (reference sequence). CDR3 protein: CASSQRSDQPQHF. The CDR3 DNA is TGTGCCAGCAGCCAGAGGTCGGATCAGCCCCAGCATTTT.

This chain connects TRBV12-5 to TRBJ2-3; D possibly corresponds to TRBD1 (6 bases). The length of the CDR3 is 17 residues. Germline CDR1 LGHNT, CDR2 FRNRAP. Trimming took 4 bases from V and 3 from J, leaving 20 bases between them. The CDR3 region has the DNA TGTGCTAGTGGTTGGTACATTGAGGGGGATAGGACAGATACGCAGTATTTT. Encoded protein: CASGWYIEGDRTDTQYF.

This clone was observed a few times. V is TRBV19 and J is TRBJ1-4; 9 bases line up with TRBD1. Losses at the gene ends were 8 bases for V and 8 bases for J; bases not matched to a gene: 6. Germline V gives CDR1 LNHDA, CDR2 SQIVND (reference sequence). The CDR3 totals 13 residues. CDR3 protein: CASRTGAREKLFF. Here the CDR3 DNA reads TGTGCCAGTCGGACAGGGGCACGGGAAAAACTGTTTTTT.

V and J are TRBV30 and TRBJ1-5, with no clear D. The CDR3 has 13 residues. V was shortened by 0 bases and J by 7 bases, with 10 bases between the two germline ends. CDR1 is GTSNPN and CDR2 is SVGIG in the germline V gene (reference sequence). Written as DNA, the CDR3 is TGTGCCTGGAGTGTGGCTGACAAACAGCCCCAGCATTTT. Translating gives CAWSVADKQPQHF. The full variable domain, its missing parts supplied by reference TRBV30 and TRBJ1-5, is SQTIHQWPATLVQPVGSPLSLECTVEGTSNPNLYWYRQAAGRGLQLLFYSVGIGQISSEVPQNLSASRPQDRQFILSSKKLLLSDSGFYLCAWSVADKQPQHFGDGTRLSIL.

This rearrangement joins TRBV7-9 to TRBJ2-3; possibly TRBD1 for D (6 bases). Germline CDR1 reads SEHNR; CDR2 reads FQNEAQ (reference sequence). The CDR3 extends over 16 amino acids. V lost 7 bases, J lost 2 bases, and 19 bases lay in between. As DNA, the CDR3 is TGTGCCAGCATCTCATTTACAGGGAGCTTCACAGATACGCAGTATTTT. It codes for CASISFTGSFTDTQYF.

The V call is TRBV19, the J call TRBJ2-5; 9 bases map to TRBD2. J gave up 4 bases and V 4 bases, and 10 bases lay outside the gene matches. Germline V gene data show CDR1 as LNHDA and CDR2 as SQIVND (reference sequence). This CDR3 has 16 amino acids. CDR3 nucleotide sequence: TGTGCCAGTAGTACAGTAGCGGGAGTGGGGACAGAGACCCAGTACTTC. Protein: CASSTVAGVGTETQYF.

This clone was picked up one time. J is TRBJ1-1 and V is TRBV28; D possibly corresponds to TRBD1 (5 bases). Trimming took off 6 bases at V and 4 bases at J, with 18 bases between the two ends. Germline lookup yields CDR1 MDHEN and CDR2 SYDVKM. The CDR3 spans 15 residues. The CDR3: CASRQLRGRGTEAFF. DNA for the CDR3: TGTGCCAGCAGACAACTACGGGGGAGGGGCACTGAAGCTTTCTTT.

In its sample, this clone was seen once. The chain joins TRBV6-6 to TRBJ1-2; 8 positions agree with TRBD1. This CDR3 has 13 amino acids. The J segment lost 6 bases and the V segment lost 6 bases, leaving 6 bases of the junction unmatched. Germline assignment: CDR1 MNHNY and CDR2 SVGAGI (reference sequence). The DNA of the CDR3 is TGTGCCAGCAGGAATGACAGGGGAGATGGCTACACCTTC. Translating it yields CASRNDRGDGYTF.

On this clone itself: The junction shows a germline mismatch at one end, possibly a read error. The CDR3 DNA is TGTGCCAGCAGATTGGGACTAGCGGAACAAGAGACCCAGTACTTC. The encoded protein is CASRLGLAEQETQYF. This chain links TRBV5-4 with TRBJ2-5, with TRBD2 identical over 11 bases. Germline CDR1 reads SGHNT; CDR2 reads YYREEE (reference sequence). CDR3 length: 15 amino acids. The whole variable domain, filled in from reference TRBV5-4 and TRBJ2-5, reads ETGVTQSPTHLIKTRGQQVTLRCSSQSGHNTVSWYQQALGQGPQFIFQYYREEENGRGNFPPRFSGLQFPNYSSELNVNALELDDSALYLCASRLGLAEQETQYFGPGTRLLVL.

The sample holds a few counts of this clone. The chain has TRBV30 and TRBJ2-7, with unresolved D. Trimming removed 0 bases from V and 2 bases from J, with 5 bases in between. Germline V lookup: CDR1 GTSNPN, CDR2 SVGIG (reference sequence). CDR3 length: 12 amino acids. CDR3 sequence: CAWSVEAYEQYF. The CDR3 region has the DNA TGTGCCTGGAGTGTAGAGGCCTACGAGCAGTACTTC.